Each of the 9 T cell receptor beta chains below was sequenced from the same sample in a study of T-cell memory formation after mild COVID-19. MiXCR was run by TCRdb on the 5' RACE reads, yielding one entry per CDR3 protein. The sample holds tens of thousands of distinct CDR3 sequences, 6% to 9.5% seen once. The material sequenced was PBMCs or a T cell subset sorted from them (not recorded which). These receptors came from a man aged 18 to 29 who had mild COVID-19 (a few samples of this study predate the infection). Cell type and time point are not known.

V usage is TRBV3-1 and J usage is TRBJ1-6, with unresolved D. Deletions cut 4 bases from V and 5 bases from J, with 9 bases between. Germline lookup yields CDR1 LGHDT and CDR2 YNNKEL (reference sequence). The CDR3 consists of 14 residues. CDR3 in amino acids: CASSLHTNNSPLHF. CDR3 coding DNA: TGTGCCAGCAGCCTTCACACGAATAATTCACCCCTCCACTTT.

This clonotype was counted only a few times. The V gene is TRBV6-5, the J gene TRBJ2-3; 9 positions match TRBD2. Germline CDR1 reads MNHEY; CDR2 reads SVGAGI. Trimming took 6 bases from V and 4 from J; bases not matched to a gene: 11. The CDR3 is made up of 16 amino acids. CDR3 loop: CASRRAGGSFPDTQYF. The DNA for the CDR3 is TGTGCCAGCAGAAGGGCGGGGGGGTCCTTTCCAGATACGCAGTATTTT.

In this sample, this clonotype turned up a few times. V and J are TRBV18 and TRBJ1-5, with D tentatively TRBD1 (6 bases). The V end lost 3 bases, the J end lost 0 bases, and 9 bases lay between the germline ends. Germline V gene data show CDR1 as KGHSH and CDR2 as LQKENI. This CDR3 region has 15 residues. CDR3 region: CASSPDSNSNQPQHF. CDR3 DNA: TGTGCCAGCTCACCGGACAGTAATAGCAATCAGCCCCAGCATTTT.

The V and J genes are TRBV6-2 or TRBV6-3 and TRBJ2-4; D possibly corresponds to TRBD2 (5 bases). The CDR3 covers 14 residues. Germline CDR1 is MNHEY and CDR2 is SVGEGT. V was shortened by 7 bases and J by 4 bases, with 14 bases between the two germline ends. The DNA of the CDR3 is TGTGCCAGCAAAAGCGGACCCGTAAAAAACATTCAGTACTTC. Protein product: CASKSGPVKNIQYF.

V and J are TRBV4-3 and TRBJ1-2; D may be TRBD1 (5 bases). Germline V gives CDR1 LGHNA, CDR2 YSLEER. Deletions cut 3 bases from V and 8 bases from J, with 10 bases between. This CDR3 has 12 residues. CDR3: CASSHQGNGYTF. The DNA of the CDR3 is TGCGCCAGCAGCCACCAGGGAAACGGCTACACCTTC.

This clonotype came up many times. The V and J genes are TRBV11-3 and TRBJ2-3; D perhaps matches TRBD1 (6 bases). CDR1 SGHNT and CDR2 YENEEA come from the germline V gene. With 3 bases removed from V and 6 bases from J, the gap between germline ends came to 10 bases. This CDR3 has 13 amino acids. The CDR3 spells CASSFDTGDTQYF. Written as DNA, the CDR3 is TGTGCCAGCAGCTTCGACACAGGGGATACGCAGTATTTT.

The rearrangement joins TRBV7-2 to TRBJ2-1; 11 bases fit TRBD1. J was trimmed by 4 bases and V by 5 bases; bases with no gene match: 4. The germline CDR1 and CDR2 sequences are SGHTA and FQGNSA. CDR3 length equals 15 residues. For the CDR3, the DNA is TGTGCCAGCAGCCCCCGGGACAGGGGGTACAATGAGCAGTTCTTC. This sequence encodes CASSPRDRGYNEQFF.

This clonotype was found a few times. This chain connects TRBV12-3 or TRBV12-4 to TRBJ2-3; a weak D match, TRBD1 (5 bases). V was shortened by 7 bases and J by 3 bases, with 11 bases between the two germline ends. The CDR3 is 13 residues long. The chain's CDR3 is CASTIQGTDTQYF. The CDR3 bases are TGTGCCAGCACGATCCAGGGTACAGATACGCAGTATTTT.

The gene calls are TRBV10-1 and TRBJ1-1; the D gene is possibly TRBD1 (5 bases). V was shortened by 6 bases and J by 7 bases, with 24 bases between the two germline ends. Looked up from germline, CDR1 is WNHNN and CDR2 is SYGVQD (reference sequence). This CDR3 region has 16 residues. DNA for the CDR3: TGCGCCAGCAGCGATACGGTAAACGGGGCTTTAAGTGAAGCTTTCTTT. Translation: CASSDTVNGALSEAFF.